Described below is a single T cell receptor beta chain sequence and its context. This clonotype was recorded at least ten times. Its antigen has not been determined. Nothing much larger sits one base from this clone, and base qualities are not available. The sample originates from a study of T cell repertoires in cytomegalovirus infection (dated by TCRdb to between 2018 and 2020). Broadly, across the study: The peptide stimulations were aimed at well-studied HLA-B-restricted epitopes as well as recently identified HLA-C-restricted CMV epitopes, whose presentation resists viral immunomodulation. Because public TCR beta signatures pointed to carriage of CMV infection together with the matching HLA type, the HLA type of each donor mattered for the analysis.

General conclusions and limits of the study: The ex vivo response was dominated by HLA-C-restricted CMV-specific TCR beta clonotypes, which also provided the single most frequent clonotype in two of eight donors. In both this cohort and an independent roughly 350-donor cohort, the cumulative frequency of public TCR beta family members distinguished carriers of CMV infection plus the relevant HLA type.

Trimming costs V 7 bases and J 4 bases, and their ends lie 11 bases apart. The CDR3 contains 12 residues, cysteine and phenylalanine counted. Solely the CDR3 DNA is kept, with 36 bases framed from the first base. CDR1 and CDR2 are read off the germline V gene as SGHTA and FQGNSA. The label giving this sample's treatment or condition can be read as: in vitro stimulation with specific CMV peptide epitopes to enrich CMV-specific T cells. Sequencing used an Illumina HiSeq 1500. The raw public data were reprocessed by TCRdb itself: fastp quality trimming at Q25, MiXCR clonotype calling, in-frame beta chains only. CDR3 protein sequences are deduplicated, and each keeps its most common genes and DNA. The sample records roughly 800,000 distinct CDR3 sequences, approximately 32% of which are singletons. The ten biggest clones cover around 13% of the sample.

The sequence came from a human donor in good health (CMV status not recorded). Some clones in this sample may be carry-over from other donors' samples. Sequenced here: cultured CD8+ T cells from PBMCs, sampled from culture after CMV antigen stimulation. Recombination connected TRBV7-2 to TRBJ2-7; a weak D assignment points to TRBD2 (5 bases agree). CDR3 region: CASNGGGYEQYF. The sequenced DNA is TGTGCCAGCAATGGCGGAGGATACGAGCAGTACTTC.